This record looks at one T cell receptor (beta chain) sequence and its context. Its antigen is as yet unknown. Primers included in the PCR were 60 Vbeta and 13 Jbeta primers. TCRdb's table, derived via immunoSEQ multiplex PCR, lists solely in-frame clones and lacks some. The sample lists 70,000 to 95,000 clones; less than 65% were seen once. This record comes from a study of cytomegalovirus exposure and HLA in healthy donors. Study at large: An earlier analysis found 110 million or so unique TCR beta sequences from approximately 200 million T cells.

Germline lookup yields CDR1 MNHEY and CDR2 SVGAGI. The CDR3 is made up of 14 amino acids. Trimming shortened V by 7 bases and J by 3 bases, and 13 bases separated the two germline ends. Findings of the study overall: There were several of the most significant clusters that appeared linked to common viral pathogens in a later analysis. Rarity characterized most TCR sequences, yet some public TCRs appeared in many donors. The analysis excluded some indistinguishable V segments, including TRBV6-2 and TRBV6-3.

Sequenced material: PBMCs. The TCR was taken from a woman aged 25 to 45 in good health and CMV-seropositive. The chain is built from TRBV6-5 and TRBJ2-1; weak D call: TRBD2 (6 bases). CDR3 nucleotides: TGTGCCAGCACCCGAGCGGGCCGCTACAATGAGCAGTTCTTC. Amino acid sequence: CASTRAGRYNEQFF.